This T cell receptor beta chain was observed in a study of T-cell memory formation after mild COVID-19. The CDR3 sequence is 14 residues long. Trimming removed 5 bases at V and 13 bases at J, with 18 bases between. Germline V gene sequence: CDR1 SNHLY, CDR2 FYNNEI. This clonotype was seen a few times. TCRdb redid the calling of the 5' RACE reads with MiXCR, one entry per CDR3 protein. This table has approximately 250,000 distinct CDR3 sequences, roughly 15% appearing once. The TCR originated in a man younger than 35 who had mild COVID-19 (a few samples of this study predate the infection). Cell type and time point are not known. Sequencing input: PBMCs or a T cell subset sorted from them (not recorded which). V and J are TRBV2 and TRBJ1-6, with a possible D match to TRBD1 (5 bases). CDR3 residues: CASSLRRGGGPLHF. In nucleotides, the CDR3 is TGTGCCAGCAGTCTAAGGAGGGGCGGAGGGCCCCTCCACTTT. The full variable domain, its missing parts supplied by reference TRBV2 and TRBJ1-6, is EPEVTQTPSHQVTQMGQEVILRCVPISNHLYFYWYRQILGQKVEFLVSFYNNEISEKSEIFDDQFSVERPDGSNFTLKIRSTKLEDSAMYFCASSLRRGGGPLHFGNGTRLTVT.